The text below deals with one T cell receptor (beta chain). This specimen comes from a study of CD8 T cells in Susac syndrome. CDR3 length equals 15 residues. Germline V lookup: CDR1 MNHEY, CDR2 SVGEGT. V was clipped by 4 bases and J by 4 bases; unmatched bases: 7. When the RNA was reverse transcribed, random hexamers were used with an input of roughly 0.5 to 1 ug. Amplification of TCR beta CDR3 used immunoSEQ multiplex PCR across 54 Vbeta and 13 Jbeta. MiXCR, applied by TCRdb to the immunoSEQ multiplex PCR reads, yields one record per CDR3 protein. Of about 430,000 distinct CDR3 sequences in the sample, 85% are singletons; the top ten hold 0.12%.

This rearrangement joins TRBV6-2 or TRBV6-3 to TRBJ2-3; 8 positions match TRBD2. The source is a human donor with multiple sclerosis. Sequenced sample: CD8+ T cells from PBMCs. CDR3 DNA: TGTGCCAGCAGTTTCTCGGGAGGGCCGTCAGATACGCAGTATTTT. It yields the protein CASSFSGGPSDTQYF.